This T cell receptor beta chain was documented in a study of blood T cell repertoires in COVID-19 (dated by TCRdb to the early 2020s). Notes on the research overall: Samples from collaborators originated in the United States, Italy and Spain and spanned both the acute and convalescent phases of COVID-19. The material from the prospective study consisted of cDNA or gDNA derived from T cells, B-cell-depleted T cells, or PBMCs. Deeply sampled blood TCRbeta repertoires from subjects exposed to, actively infected with, or recovered from COVID-19 were included in the dataset. The repertoires were made available in a free public database intended to serve as a resource for research on the immune response to SARS-CoV-2. The samples were drawn from the first 160 participants of the ongoing ImmuneRACE study and from 1,254 subjects provided by 6 global collaborators. Sample metadata almost always included a de-identified subject ID, COVID-19 status, age in years and sex. Where available, HLA class I and class II types were taken from metadata supplied by the sample provider and were not determined by assay-based typing. What the authors observed across the whole study: The amount of clinical and demographic metadata varied by source and participant and was provided uncurated.

The immunoSEQ Assay, a bias-controlled multiplex PCR, was used to amplify TCRbeta CDR3 regions from genomic DNA. Regarding the original processing steps: The number of nucleated cells in each sample was estimated by amplification of reference gene primers within the assay. To quantify the absolute abundance of each unique TCRbeta CDR3 rearrangement, sequence reads were collapsed and filtered. Productive Simpson clonality was computed per sample as the square root of Simpson's diversity index over productive rearrangements. TCRdb stores this immuneACCESS table with in-frame sequences only. Part of the clones is absent; in the studies checked, under half of the shortfall reflects unresolved V genes, and no reason is known for the rest. For V, J and clone size, that table is used; D and trimming come from the DNA. The sample records about 110,000 clones, less than 75% of which are singletons. The ten top clones hold around 1.7% of the sample.

Each collaborating institution followed its own protocols to collect whole blood in K2EDTA tubes. For TCRbeta analysis, collaborators shipped samples in one of three forms: frozen whole blood, isolated PBMCs, or DNA extracted from either of those sample types. This clone was recorded many times. Its binding antigen is unknown. No base-level quality is on record; no much larger clone is a single base apart. Including the terminal cysteine and phenylalanine, the CDR3 comprises 15 residues. The only DNA kept is the CDR3, 45 bases in frame from the first base. CDR1 SGHNT and CDR2 YYREEE are derived from the germline V gene (reference sequence). V trim: 1 base; J trim: 2 bases; unmatched bases: 5.

Sequencing was done on a sample of peripheral blood. This clonotype originated in a woman aged 40 to 50 with acute or convalescent COVID-19. The V and J genes are TRBV5-4 and TRBJ1-2; 7 central nucleotides agree with TRBD1. For the CDR3, the sequence is CASSLTGEANYGYTF. Read as DNA, the sequence is TGTGCCAGCAGCTTGACAGGGGAGGCAAACTATGGCTACACCTTC.